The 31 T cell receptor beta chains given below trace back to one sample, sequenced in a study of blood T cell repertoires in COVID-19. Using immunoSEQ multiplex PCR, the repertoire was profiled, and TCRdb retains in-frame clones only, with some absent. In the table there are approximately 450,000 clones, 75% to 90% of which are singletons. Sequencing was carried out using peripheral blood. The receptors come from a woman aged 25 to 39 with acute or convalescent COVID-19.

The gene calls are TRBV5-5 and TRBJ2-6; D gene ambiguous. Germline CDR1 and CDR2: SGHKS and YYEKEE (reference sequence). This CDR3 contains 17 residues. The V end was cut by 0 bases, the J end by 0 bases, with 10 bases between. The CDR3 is CASSLVPESSGANVLTF. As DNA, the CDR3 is TGTGCCAGCAGCTTGGTGCCGGAGAGCTCTGGGGCCAACGTCCTGACTTTC.

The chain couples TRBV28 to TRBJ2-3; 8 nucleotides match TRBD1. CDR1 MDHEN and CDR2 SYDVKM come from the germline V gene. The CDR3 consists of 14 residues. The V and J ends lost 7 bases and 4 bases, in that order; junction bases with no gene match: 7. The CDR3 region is CASIRAGGADTQYF. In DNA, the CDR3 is TGTGCCAGCATCAGGGCAGGGGGCGCAGATACGCAGTATTTT. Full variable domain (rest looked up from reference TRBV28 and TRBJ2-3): DVKVTQSSRYLVKRTGEKVFLECVQDMDHENMFWYRQDPGLGLRLIYFSYDVKMKEKGDIPEGYSVSREKKERFSLILESASTNQTSMYLCASIRAGGADTQYFGPGTRLTVL.

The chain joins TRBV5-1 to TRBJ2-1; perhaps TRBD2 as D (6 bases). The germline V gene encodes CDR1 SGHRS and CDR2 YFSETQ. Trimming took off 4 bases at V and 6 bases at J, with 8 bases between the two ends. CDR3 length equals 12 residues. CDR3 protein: CASSGGFNEQFF. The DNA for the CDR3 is TGCGCCAGCAGCGGGGGGTTCAATGAGCAGTTCTTC.

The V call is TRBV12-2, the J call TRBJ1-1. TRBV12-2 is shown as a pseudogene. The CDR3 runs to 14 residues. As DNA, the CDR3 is TGTGCAAGTCGCTTATGCGGGGCGCGGACTGAAGCTTTCTTT. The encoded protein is CASRLCGARTEAFF.

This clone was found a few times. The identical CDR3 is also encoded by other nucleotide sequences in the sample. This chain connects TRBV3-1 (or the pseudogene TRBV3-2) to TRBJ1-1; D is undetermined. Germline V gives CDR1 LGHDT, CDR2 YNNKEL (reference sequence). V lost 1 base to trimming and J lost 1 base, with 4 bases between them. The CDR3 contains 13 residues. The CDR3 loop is CASSQVRNTEAFF. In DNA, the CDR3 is TGTGCCAGCAGCCAAGTTCGGAACACTGAAGCTTTCTTT.

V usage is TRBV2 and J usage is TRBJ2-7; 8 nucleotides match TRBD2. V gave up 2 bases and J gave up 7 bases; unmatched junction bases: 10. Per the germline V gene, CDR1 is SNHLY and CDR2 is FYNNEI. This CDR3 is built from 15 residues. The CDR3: CASSESRGGSIEQYF. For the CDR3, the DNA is TGTGCCAGCAGTGAATCTCGCGGGGGGTCTATTGAGCAGTACTTC.

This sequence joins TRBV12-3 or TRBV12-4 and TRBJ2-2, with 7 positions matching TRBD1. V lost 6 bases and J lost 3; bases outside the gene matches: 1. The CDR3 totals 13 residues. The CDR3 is CASSDRDTGELFF. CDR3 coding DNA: TGTGCCAGCAGCGACAGGGACACCGGGGAGCTGTTTTTT.

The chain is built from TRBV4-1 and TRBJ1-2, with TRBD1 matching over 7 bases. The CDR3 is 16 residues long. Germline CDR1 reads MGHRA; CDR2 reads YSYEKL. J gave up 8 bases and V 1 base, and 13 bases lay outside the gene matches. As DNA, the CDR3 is TGCGCCAGCAGCCAAGCTGGGGACAGTCTCTATACGGGCTACACCTTC. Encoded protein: CASSQAGDSLYTGYTF.

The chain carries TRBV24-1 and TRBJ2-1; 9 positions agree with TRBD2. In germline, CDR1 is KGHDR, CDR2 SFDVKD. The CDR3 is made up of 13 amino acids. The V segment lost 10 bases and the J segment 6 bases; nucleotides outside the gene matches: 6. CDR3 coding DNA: TGTGCCACAGGCGGGGGGGTGGGCAATGAGCAGTTCTTC. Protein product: CATGGGVGNEQFF.

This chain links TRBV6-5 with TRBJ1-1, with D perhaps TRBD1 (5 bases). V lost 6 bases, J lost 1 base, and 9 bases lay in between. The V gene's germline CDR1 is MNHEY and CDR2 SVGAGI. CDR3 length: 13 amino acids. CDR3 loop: CASRRTGNTEAFF. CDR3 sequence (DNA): TGTGCCAGCAGGAGAACAGGGAACACTGAAGCTTTCTTT.

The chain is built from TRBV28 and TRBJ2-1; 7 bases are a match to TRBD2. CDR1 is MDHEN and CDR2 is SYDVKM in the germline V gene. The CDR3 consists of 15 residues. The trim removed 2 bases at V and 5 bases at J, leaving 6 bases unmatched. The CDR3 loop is CASSLPGLGHNEQFF. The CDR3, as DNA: TGTGCCAGCAGTTTACCCGGACTAGGGCACAATGAGCAGTTCTTC.

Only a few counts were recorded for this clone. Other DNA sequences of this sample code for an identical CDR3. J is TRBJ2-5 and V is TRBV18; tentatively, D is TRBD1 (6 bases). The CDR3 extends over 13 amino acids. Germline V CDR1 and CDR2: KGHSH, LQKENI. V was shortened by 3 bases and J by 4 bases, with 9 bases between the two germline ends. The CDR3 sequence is CASSPRGGETQYF. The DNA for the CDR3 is TGTGCCAGCTCACCCAGGGGTGGAGAGACCCAGTACTTC. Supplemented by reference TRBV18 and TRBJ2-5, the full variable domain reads NAGVMQNPRHLVRRRGQEARLRCSPMKGHSHVYWYRQLPEEGLKFMVYLQKENIIDESGMPKERFSAEFPKEGPSILRIQQVVRGDSAAYFCASSPRGGETQYFGPGTRLLVL.

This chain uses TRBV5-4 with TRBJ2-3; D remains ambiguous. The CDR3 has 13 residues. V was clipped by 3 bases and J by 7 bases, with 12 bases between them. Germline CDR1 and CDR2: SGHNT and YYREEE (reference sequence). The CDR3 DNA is TGTGCCAGCAGCTCCCCCGAGGTAAATACGCAGTATTTT. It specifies CASSSPEVNTQYF.

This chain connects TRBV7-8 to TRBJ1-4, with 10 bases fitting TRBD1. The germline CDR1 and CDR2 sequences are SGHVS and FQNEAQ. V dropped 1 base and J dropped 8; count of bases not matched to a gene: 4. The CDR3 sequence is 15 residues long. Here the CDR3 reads CASSLGDRGIEKLFF. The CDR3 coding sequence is TGTGCCAGCAGCTTAGGGGACAGGGGAATCGAAAAACTGTTTTTT. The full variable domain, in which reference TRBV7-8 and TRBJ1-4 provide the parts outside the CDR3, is GAGVSQSPRYKVAKRGQDVALRCDPISGHVSLFWYQQALGQGPEFLTYFQNEAQLDKSGLPSDRFFAERPEGSVSTLKIQRTQQEDSAVYLCASSLGDRGIEKLFFGSGTQLSVL.

The CDR3 loop is CASSLRLAGGDEQYF. The CDR3 nucleotides are TGCGCCAGCAGCCTAAGACTAGCGGGGGGGGACGAGCAGTACTTC. The chain links TRBV4-1 to TRBJ2-7; 14 bases are shared with TRBD2. Trimming removed 4 bases from V and 5 bases from J; junction bases left unmatched: 4. Per germline, CDR1 MGHRA and CDR2 YSYEKL. The CDR3 spans 15 residues.

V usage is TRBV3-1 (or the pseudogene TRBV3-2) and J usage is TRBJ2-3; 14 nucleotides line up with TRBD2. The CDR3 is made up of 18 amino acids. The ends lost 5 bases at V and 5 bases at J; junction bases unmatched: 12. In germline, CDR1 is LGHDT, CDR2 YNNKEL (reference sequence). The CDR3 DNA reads TGTGCCAGCAGCAAAGGGACTAGCGGGGGCCAAGGAGGAGATACGCAGTATTTT. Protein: CASSKGTSGGQGGDTQYF.

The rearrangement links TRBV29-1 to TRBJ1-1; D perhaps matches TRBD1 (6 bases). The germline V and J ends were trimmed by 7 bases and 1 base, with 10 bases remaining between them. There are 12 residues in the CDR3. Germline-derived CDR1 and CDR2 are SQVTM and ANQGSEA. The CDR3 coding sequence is TGCAGCGGACAGGACCAGAACACTGAAGCTTTCTTT. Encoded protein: CSGQDQNTEAFF.

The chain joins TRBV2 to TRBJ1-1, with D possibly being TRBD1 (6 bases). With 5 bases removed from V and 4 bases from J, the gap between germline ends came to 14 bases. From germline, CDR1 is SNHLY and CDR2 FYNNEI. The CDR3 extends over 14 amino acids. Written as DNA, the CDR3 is TGTGCCAGCAGTAGCGACAGGTACGCCACTGAAGCTTTCTTT. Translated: CASSSDRYATEAFF. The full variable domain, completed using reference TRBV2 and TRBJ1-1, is EPEVTQTPSHQVTQMGQEVILRCVPISNHLYFYWYRQILGQKVEFLVSFYNNEISEKSEIFDDQFSVERPDGSNFTLKIRSTKLEDSAMYFCASSSDRYATEAFFGQGTRLTVV.

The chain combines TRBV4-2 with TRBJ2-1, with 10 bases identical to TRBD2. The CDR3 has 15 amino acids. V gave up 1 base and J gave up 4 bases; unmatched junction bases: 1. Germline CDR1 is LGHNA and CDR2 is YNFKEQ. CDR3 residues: CASSQGLAGYNEQFF. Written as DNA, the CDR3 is TGTGCCAGCAGCCAAGGACTAGCGGGTTACAATGAGCAGTTCTTC.

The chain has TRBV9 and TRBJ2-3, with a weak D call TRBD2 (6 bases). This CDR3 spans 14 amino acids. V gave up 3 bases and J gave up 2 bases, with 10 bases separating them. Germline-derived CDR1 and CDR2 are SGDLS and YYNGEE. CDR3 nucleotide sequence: TGTGCCAGCAGCGCGGGACTGGTCACAGATACGCAGTATTTT. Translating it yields CASSAGLVTDTQYF.

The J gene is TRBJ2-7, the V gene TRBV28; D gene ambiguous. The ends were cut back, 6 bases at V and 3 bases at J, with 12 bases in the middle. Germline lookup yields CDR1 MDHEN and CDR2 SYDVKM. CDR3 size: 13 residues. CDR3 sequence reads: CASRRPPGYEQYF. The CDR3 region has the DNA TGTGCCAGCAGACGCCCCCCCGGCTACGAGCAGTACTTC.

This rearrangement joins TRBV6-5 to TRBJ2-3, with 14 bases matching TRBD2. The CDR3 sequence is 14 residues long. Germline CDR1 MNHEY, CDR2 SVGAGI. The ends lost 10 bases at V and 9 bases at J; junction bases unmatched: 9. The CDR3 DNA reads TGTGCCACCACTCGGACTAGCGGGGGGTTAACGCAGTATTTT. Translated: CATTRTSGGLTQYF.

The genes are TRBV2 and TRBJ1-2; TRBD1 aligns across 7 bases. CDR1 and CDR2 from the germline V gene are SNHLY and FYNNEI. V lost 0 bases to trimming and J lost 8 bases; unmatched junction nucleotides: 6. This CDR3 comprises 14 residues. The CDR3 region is CASSEAVTGDGYTF. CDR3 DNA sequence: TGTGCCAGCAGTGAAGCAGTTACAGGGGACGGCTACACCTTC.

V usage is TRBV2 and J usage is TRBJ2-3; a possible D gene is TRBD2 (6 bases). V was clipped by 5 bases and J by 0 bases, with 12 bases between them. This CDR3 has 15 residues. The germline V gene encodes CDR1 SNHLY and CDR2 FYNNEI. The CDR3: CASSWGLFSTDTQYF. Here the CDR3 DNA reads TGTGCCAGCAGTTGGGGACTGTTTAGCACAGATACGCAGTATTTT.

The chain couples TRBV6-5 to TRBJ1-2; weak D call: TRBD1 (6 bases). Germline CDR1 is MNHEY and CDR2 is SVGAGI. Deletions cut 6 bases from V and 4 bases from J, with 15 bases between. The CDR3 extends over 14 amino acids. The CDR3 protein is CASRFRGTIYGYTF. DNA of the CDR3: TGTGCCAGCAGGTTCAGGGGAACAATCTATGGCTACACCTTC.

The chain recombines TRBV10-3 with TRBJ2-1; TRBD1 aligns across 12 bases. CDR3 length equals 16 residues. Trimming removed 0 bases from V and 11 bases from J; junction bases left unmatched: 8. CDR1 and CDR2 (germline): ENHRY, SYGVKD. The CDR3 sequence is CAISESGTGGPPQQFF. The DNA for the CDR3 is TGTGCCATCAGTGAGTCTGGGACAGGGGGCCCCCCTCAGCAGTTCTTC.

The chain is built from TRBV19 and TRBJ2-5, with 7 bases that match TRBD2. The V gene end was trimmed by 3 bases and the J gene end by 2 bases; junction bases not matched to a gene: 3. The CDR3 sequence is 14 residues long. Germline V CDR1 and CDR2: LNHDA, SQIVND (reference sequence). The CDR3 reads CASSMGSGQETQYF. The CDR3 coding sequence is TGTGCCAGTAGTATGGGTAGCGGGCAAGAGACCCAGTACTTC.

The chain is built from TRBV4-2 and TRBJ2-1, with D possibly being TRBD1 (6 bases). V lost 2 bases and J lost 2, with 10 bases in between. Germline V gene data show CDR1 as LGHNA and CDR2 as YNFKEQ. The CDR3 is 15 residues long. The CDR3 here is CASSQQGPTYNEQFF. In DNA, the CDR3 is TGTGCCAGCAGCCAACAGGGGCCTACCTACAATGAGCAGTTCTTC.

DNA for the CDR3: TGTGCCAGCTCACCGTTAGCGGGGGATTACAATGAGCAGTTCTTC. Translated: CASSPLAGDYNEQFF. The rearrangement uses TRBV18 and TRBJ2-1; TRBD2 matches at 9 bases. Per germline, CDR1 KGHSH and CDR2 LQKENI. Unmatched junction bases numbered 4, after V lost 3 bases and J lost 4 bases. This CDR3 is 15 amino acids long.

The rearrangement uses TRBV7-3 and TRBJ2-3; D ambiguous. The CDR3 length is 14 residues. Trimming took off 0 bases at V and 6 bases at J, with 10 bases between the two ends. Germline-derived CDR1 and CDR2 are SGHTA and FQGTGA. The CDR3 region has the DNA TGTGCCAGCAGCTTAACAGGCGTCGGGGATACGCAGTATTTT. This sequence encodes CASSLTGVGDTQYF.

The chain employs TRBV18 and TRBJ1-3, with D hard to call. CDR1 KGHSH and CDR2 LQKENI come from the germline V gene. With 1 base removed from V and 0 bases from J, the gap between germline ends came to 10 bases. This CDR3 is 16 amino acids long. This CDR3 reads CASSPREKVSGNTIYF. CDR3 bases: TGTGCCAGCTCACCACGTGAGAAAGTCTCTGGAAACACCATATATTTT.